These T cell receptor beta chains were read from a single sample in a study of T cell responses to AZD1222 COVID-19 vaccine. Produced via immunoSEQ multiplex PCR; TCRdb's table is partial and in-frame only. Among approximately 80,000 clones, roughly 88% were seen once, and the ten largest hold around 3.7%. The specimen was peripheral blood, collected 28 days after the second AZD1222 dose. The receptors come from an adult who received the AZD1222 COVID-19 vaccine. CDR3s include the opening cysteine and the closing phenylalanine or tryptophan. A D gene is named only where the DNA matches it firmly.

d_call	j_call	v_call	cdr3_aa	cdr3_nt
TRBD1	TRBJ2-2	TRBV24-1	CATKGQGGTGELFF	TGTGCCACCAAGGGACAGGGAGGCACCGGGGAGCTGTTTTTT
TRBD1	TRBJ1-5	TRBV12-3/TRBV12-4	CASSQGQGQPQHF	TGTGCCAGCAGTCAAGGACAGGGTCAGCCCCAGCATTTT
NA	TRBJ2-7	TRBV9	CASSVDAGAVGEQYF	TGTGCCAGCAGCGTAGACGCGGGGGCGGTAGGCGAGCAGTACTTC
NA	TRBJ1-1	TRBV11-3	CASSFPRVPNTEAFF	TGTGCCAGCAGCTTCCCTCGGGTGCCGAACACTGAAGCTTTCTTT
TRBD2	TRBJ2-1	TRBV28	CASRDSGRAYNEQFF	TGTGCCAGCAGAGATAGCGGGAGGGCATACAATGAGCAGTTCTTC
NA	TRBJ2-2	TRBV4-2	CASSQVVRQGRTGELFF	TGTGCCAGCAGCCAAGTCGTTCGGCAGGGCAGGACCGGGGAGCTGTTTTTT
NA	TRBJ1-5	TRBV2	CANSEASPGSNQPQHF	TGTGCCAACAGTGAAGCATCACCGGGAAGCAATCAGCCCCAGCATTTT
NA	TRBJ1-1	TRBV5-1	CASSSGLNTEAFF	TGCGCCAGCAGCTCAGGCTTGAACACTGAAGCTTTCTTT
NA	TRBJ1-4	TRBV2	CASTMGPGEKLFF	TGTGCCAGCACCATGGGCCCGGGTGAAAAACTGTTTTTT
TRBD1	TRBJ2-3	TRBV19	CASTLGQGGTDTQYF	TGTGCCAGTACCCTCGGACAGGGCGGCACAGATACGCAGTATTTT
NA	TRBJ2-7	TRBV2	CASSDWDLSYEQYF	TGTGCCAGCAGTGACTGGGACTTATCCTACGAGCAGTACTTC
TRBD1	TRBJ1-6	TRBV27	CASSLQGASPLHF	TGTGCCAGCAGTTTACAGGGGGCCTCACCCCTCCACTTT
NA	TRBJ1-6	TRBV24-1	CATSVDGDSPLHF	TGTGCCACCAGTGTGGATGGGGATTCACCCCTCCACTTT
TRBD1	TRBJ1-1	TRBV6-5	CASSPQGARGAFF	TGTGCCAGCAGCCCACAGGGGGCGCGTGGAGCTTTCTTT
NA	TRBJ1-5	TRBV29-1	CSASEGILTNSNQPQHF	TGCAGCGCGTCCGAGGGGATTCTGACGAATAGCAATCAGCCCCAGCATTTT
NA	TRBJ1-6	TRBV6-6	CASSPQGGRESPLHF	TGTGCCAGCAGCCCACAGGGCGGGCGAGAATCACCCCTCCACTTT
NA	TRBJ2-3	TRBV5-1	CASSPGGRHTDTQYF	TGCGCCAGCAGCCCCGGGGGACGGCACACAGATACGCAGTATTTT